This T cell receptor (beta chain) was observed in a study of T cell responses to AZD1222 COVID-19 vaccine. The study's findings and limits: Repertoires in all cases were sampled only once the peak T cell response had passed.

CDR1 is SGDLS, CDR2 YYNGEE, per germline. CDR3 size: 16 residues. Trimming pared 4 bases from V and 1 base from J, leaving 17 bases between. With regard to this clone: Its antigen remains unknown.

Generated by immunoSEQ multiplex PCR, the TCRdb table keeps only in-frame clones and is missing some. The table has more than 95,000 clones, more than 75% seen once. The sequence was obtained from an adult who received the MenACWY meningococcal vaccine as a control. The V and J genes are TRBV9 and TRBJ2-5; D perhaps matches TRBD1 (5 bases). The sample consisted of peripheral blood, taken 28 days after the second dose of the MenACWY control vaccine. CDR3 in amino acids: CASSPRIGAPQETQYF. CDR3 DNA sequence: TGTGCCAGCAGCCCCAGAATTGGGGCCCCCCAAGAGACCCAGTACTTC. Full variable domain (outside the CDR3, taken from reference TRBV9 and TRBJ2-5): DSGVTQTPKHLITATGQRVTLRCSPRSGDLSVYWYQQSLDQGLQFLIQYYNGEERAKGNILERFSAQQFPDLHSELNLSSLELGDSALYFCASSPRIGAPQETQYFGPGTRLLVL.